This T cell receptor (beta chain) was found in a study of naive and memory T cell subsets. Study-wide results and caveats: Activation and differentiation may alter RNA-based TCR counts. In naive cells, over 85% of TCR sequences were seen only once. In CD4 and CD8 cells, diversity dropped from naive through EMRA.

Comment on this clonotype: Its specificity is not known.

This CDR3 has 16 amino acids. The V and J ends lost 0 bases and 1 base, in that order; junction bases with no gene match: 4. Germline V gives CDR1 DFQATT, CDR2 SNEGSKA (reference sequence). Four subsets defined by CD45RA and CD27 were sorted after CD3, CD4, CD8 and live/dead staining. Both TRBC1 and TRBC2 were covered by a beta constant-region primer of two equimolar oligonucleotides. Four rounds of PCR amplified the ligated cDNA using nested alpha and beta constant-region primers plus SP2. One entry per CDR3 protein results from TCRdb running MiXCR on the UMI-ligation and nested PCR reads. The sample holds tens of thousands of distinct CDR3 sequences; 9% are singletons and the top ten take 1.2%.

V usage is TRBV20-1 and J usage is TRBJ2-3; 10 nucleotides align to TRBD2. The receptor was derived from a human donor in good health. Sequenced: naive CD8+ T cells from blood. The CDR3 DNA is TGCAGTGCTAGAGATCCCCTAGCGGGGGGCACAGATACGCAGTATTTT. Residues: CSARDPLAGGTDTQYF.